The next 12 T cell receptor beta chains were all read from a single sample in a study of blood T cell repertoires in COVID-19. Only in-frame clones appear in the TCRdb table, and some are missing; sequencing was by immunoSEQ multiplex PCR. The data show 55,000 to 85,000 clones, roughly 77% seen once. The sequencing sample was made of peripheral blood. These receptors were taken from a woman in her 70s with acute or convalescent COVID-19.

This clone was found once. V gene TRBV2 combines with J gene TRBJ1-5, with 10 bases aligning to TRBD1. Germline V CDR1 and CDR2: SNHLY, FYNNEI. V shed 6 bases, J shed 0 bases, and the junction held 8 bases outside the gene matches. The CDR3 runs 17 residues. CDR3 protein: CASSAGTGAHSNQPQHF. The CDR3 DNA sequence: TGTGCCAGCAGCGCCGGGACAGGGGCTCATAGCAATCAGCCCCAGCATTTT.

The chain uses TRBV19 and TRBJ2-2, with 11 bases that match TRBD1. Germline V CDR1 and CDR2: LNHDA, SQIVND (reference sequence). V was pared by 4 bases and J by 5 bases, with 21 bases of the junction left unmatched. There are 21 residues in the CDR3. In DNA form, the CDR3 reads TGTGCCAGTAGTAACCCCAGAAGCCCCGGGACAGGGGGTTTACGGACCGGGGAGCTGTTTTTT. Its protein product is CASSNPRSPGTGGLRTGELFF.

J is TRBJ2-7 and V is TRBV6-2 or TRBV6-3; 7 nucleotides agree with TRBD2. V lost 6 bases, J lost 3 bases, and 17 bases stayed unmatched. The length of the CDR3 is 17 residues. From germline, CDR1 is MNHEY and CDR2 SVGEGT. Here the CDR3 reads CASSPIPNSGLYYEQYF. The CDR3 nucleotides read TGTGCCAGCAGCCCCATACCTAATAGCGGGCTTTACTACGAGCAGTACTTC.

The rearrangement uses TRBV5-1 and TRBJ1-6; D call uncertain. Deletions cut 0 bases from V and 7 bases from J, with 5 bases between. The CDR3 is 13 residues long. Per germline, CDR1 SGHRS and CDR2 YFSETQ. This CDR3 reads CASSLVENSPLHF. Here the CDR3 DNA reads TGCGCCAGCAGCTTGGTCGAGAATTCACCCCTCCACTTT.

This chain joins TRBV4-2 and TRBJ1-5; tentative D call: TRBD1 (5 bases). V lost 2 bases, J lost 1 base, and 9 bases lay in between. The CDR3 runs 15 residues. Germline CDR1 reads LGHNA; CDR2 reads YNFKEQ. CDR3 in amino acids: CASSQKRQSNQPQHF. The DNA of the CDR3 is TGTGCCAGCAGCCAAAAGAGACAGAGCAATCAGCCCCAGCATTTT.

This sequence joins TRBV3-1 (or the pseudogene TRBV3-2) and TRBJ1-1; D unresolved. This CDR3 is 15 amino acids long. Per germline, CDR1 LGHDT and CDR2 YNNKEL (reference sequence). The V gene lost 0 bases and the J gene lost 1 base, with 9 bases spanning the gap. For the CDR3, the DNA is TGTGCCAGCAGCCAAGATGAGGGATCGAACACTGAAGCTTTCTTT. This gives the protein CASSQDEGSNTEAFF.

This clone was counted between two and nine times. The chain uses TRBV6-5 and TRBJ1-6, with 8 bases fitting TRBD1. The V gene's germline CDR1 is MNHEY and CDR2 SVGAGI. This CDR3 region has 15 residues. Germline trimming cut 6 bases from V and 6 bases from J; bases unmatched to any gene: 7. CDR3 protein: CASSRGQGGNSPLHF. The CDR3 DNA is TGTGCCAGCAGCAGAGGACAGGGCGGTAATTCACCCCTCCACTTT.

The rearrangement links TRBV4-3 to TRBJ2-1; 9 positions agree with TRBD2. V dropped 1 base and J dropped 9; count of bases not matched to a gene: 4. CDR3 size: 14 residues. The germline gives CDR1 LGHNA, CDR2 YSLEER. CDR3 nucleotide sequence: TGCGCCAGCAGCCAAGCGCGGGGGGGCTTTGAGCAGTTCTTC. As protein: CASSQARGGFEQFF.

The gene calls are TRBV11-2 and TRBJ1-2; 7 bases fit TRBD1. V lost 5 bases to trimming and J lost 4 bases; unmatched junction nucleotides: 7. CDR3 size: 14 residues. Germline CDR1 reads SGHAT; CDR2 reads FQNNGV. The CDR3 loop reads CASSNIRGIYGYTF. CDR3 nucleotides: TGTGCCAGCAGCAACATCAGGGGGATCTATGGCTACACCTTC.

The genes are TRBV6-1 and TRBJ2-7, with 9 nucleotides matching TRBD1. Germline V gene lookup returns CDR1 MNHNS and CDR2 SASEGT. V was clipped by 3 bases and J by 5 bases; unmatched bases: 5. The CDR3 spans 14 residues. In DNA, the CDR3 is TGTGCCAGCAGTGACGGGACAGGGTGGGACGAGCAGTACTTC. It yields the protein CASSDGTGWDEQYF.

A single count supports this clone. The chain employs TRBV19 and TRBJ1-5; D unresolved. The CDR3 extends over 12 amino acids. In germline, CDR1 is LNHDA, CDR2 SQIVND (reference sequence). Trimming shortened V by 3 bases and J by 5 bases, and 5 bases separated the two germline ends. CDR3 loop: CASSILDQPQHF. The DNA for the CDR3 is TGTGCCAGTAGTATCCTCGATCAGCCCCAGCATTTT.

This chain links TRBV3-1 (or the pseudogene TRBV3-2) with TRBJ2-7, with 8 bases that match TRBD2. The V and J ends lost 4 bases and 3 bases, in that order; junction bases with no gene match: 5. Looked up from germline, CDR1 is LGHDT and CDR2 is YNNKEL (reference sequence). This CDR3 contains 14 residues. The CDR3 DNA follows: TGTGCCAGCAGCCCCACGGGGGGGATCTACGAGCAGTACTTC. Translating gives CASSPTGGIYEQYF.